This TCR beta chain was captured in a study of CD8+ T cells in alopecia areata. TCR sequencing used cDNA made by reverse transcription of extracted RNA. TCRdb's copy holds only in-frame clones and misses some; the assay was immunoSEQ multiplex PCR. The sample holds 150,000 to 200,000 clones, approximately 62% seen once. V was shortened by 5 bases and J by 2 bases, with 17 bases between the two germline ends. The CDR3 has 15 residues. Germline values: CDR1 SQVTM, CDR2 ANQGSEA. Described treatment: oral pan-JAK inhibitor, 5-10 mg twice daily. This TCR came from a human donor with alopecia areata. Sequencing was performed on CD4+ T cells sorted from blood, taken at week 24, from a patient treated with tofacitinib. The rearrangement uses TRBV29-1 and TRBJ2-3; D is perhaps TRBD1 (5 bases). The CDR3 DNA reads as TGCAGCGTTACCGACAGTCCTTCACCCACAGATACGCAGTATTTT. Translation: CSVTDSPSPTDTQYF.